This is a list of T cell receptor beta chains from one sample in a study of blood T cell repertoires in COVID-19. TCRdb's table, derived via immunoSEQ multiplex PCR, lists solely in-frame clones and lacks some. The data contain 130,000 to 150,000 clones, approximately 80% of them singletons. The sequencing input was peripheral blood. The receptors derive from a woman between 50 and 59 years old with acute or convalescent COVID-19. Each CDR3 is given with its conserved first and last residue. The D gene is left open where the match is weak. A clone size is listed for some rows: how often the clone was seen (once, few, many), or a class if it is expanded.

v_call	j_call	d_call	clone_size	cdr3_nt	cdr3_aa
TRBV3-1/TRBV3-2	TRBJ2-7	NA	NA	TGTGCCAGCAGCATAGACACCCTTCCTTTCTACGAGCAGTACTTC	CASSIDTLPFYEQYF
TRBV7-3	TRBJ1-2	NA	NA	TGTGCCAGCAGCTTAGGAGGGGCCGCCGGCTACACCTTC	CASSLGGAAGYTF
TRBV7-9	TRBJ1-6	NA	once	TGTGCCAGCAGCGCCTCAGGGTTACGGGCTTCACCCCTCCACTTT	CASSASGLRASPLHF
TRBV19	TRBJ1-1	TRBD1	NA	TGTGCCAGTAGTATCTATGGACAGGGGAACACTGAAGCTTTCTTT	CASSIYGQGNTEAFF
TRBV27	TRBJ1-2	NA	NA	TGTGCCAGCAAGTCGGGGGGAACTAACTATGGCTACACCTTC	CASKSGGTNYGYTF
TRBV5-5	TRBJ1-6	NA	NA	TGTGCCAGTGGGCTGGGCAGGGTTAATTCACCCCTCCACTTT	CASGLGRVNSPLHF
TRBV21-1	TRBJ2-1	NA	NA	TGTGCCAGCAGCTCCCGGGACAGGGGGGACAATGAGCAGTTCTTC	CASSSRDRGDNEQFF
TRBV7-2	TRBJ1-3	TRBD1	NA	TGTGCCAGCAGCTTAGGACAGGGATCAGGAAACACCATATATTTT	CASSLGQGSGNTIYF
TRBV6-1	TRBJ2-7	NA	few	TGTGCCAGCAGTGACCGAGACAGGAACCACGAGCAGTACTTC	CASSDRDRNHEQYF
TRBV2	TRBJ1-6	NA	NA	TGTGCCAGCATGTCAGGGCCATCCGAGGTACCCCTCCACTTT	CASMSGPSEVPLHF
TRBV28	TRBJ1-4	TRBD1	NA	TGTGCCAGCAGTTTCGACAGGGGGTCTGGAAAACTGTTTTTT	CASSFDRGSGKLFF
TRBV7-8	TRBJ2-1	NA	NA	TGTGCCAGCAGCTCTTCGGCCCTGGGAGGGTTCTTC	CASSSSALGGFF
TRBV30	TRBJ2-7	NA	NA	TGTGCCTGGAGTCTAGAAGAGTACGAGCAGTACTTC	CAWSLEEYEQYF
TRBV4-3	TRBJ2-7	NA	NA	TGCGCCAGCAGCCAGGCCGGTACGGGAGAGCAGTACTTC	CASSQAGTGEQYF
TRBV4-2	TRBJ1-1	TRBD1	NA	TGTGCCAGCAGCCAAGATTTTGGACAGGTGAACACTGAAGCTTTCTTT	CASSQDFGQVNTEAFF
TRBV30	TRBJ2-7	TRBD1	NA	TGTGCCTGGAGTGTATTGGGGACAGGGGTAACCTACGAGCAGTACTTC	CAWSVLGTGVTYEQYF
TRBV5-4	TRBJ2-3	TRBD2	NA	TGTGCCAGCCGGCTAGCGGGGGGGCGCACAGATACGCAGTATTTT	CASRLAGGRTDTQYF
TRBV19	TRBJ2-1	TRBD1	NA	TGTGCCAGTAGTCCAGGGACAGGGCAACGGGGCGAGCAGTTCTTC	CASSPGTGQRGEQFF
TRBV30	TRBJ1-4	NA	NA	TGTGCCTGGAGTGATGACACGACTAATGAAAAACTGTTTTTT	CAWSDDTTNEKLFF
TRBV24-1	TRBJ1-5	TRBD1	NA	TGTGCCACCAGTGAGGGGACAGGATCAGGAGGGCCCCAGCATTTT	CATSEGTGSGGPQHF
TRBV6-2/TRBV6-3	TRBJ1-1	NA	once	TGTGCCAGCAGTTGGCGGGACACGGGGGGTACTGAAGCTTTCTTT	CASSWRDTGGTEAFF
TRBV25-1	TRBJ1-2	NA	once	TGTGCCAGCACGAGAACCGGGACAGGCTACACCTTC	CASTRTGTGYTF
TRBV6-5	TRBJ1-5	TRBD1	NA	TGTGCCAGCAGGGAGACAGGGGTGCCCAATCAGCCCCAGCATTTT	CASRETGVPNQPQHF
TRBV4-2	TRBJ1-3	NA	NA	TGTGCCAGCAGCCAACCGGTAGGGGATGGAAACACCATATATTTT	CASSQPVGDGNTIYF
TRBV7-3	TRBJ1-1	TRBD1	NA	TGTGCCAGCAGTCTATTGCAGGGGGAACCGAACACTGAAGCTTTCTTT	CASSLLQGEPNTEAFF
TRBV6-5	TRBJ1-1	TRBD1	NA	TGTGCCAGCATCCCGGGACAGGGGGGCCACACTGAAGCTTTCTTT	CASIPGQGGHTEAFF
TRBV19	TRBJ1-1	TRBD1	few	TGTGCCAGTAGTATAGTCGGGACAGGGGCGCGACCCGCTTTCTTT	CASSIVGTGARPAFF
TRBV5-1	TRBJ2-6	NA	NA	TGCGCCAGCAGCTTGCAGGGAACTGGGGCCAACGTCCTGACTTTC	CASSLQGTGANVLTF
TRBV2	TRBJ2-7	NA	NA	TGTGCCAGCAGTGTAGACAGGCTCGACGAGCAGTACTTC	CASSVDRLDEQYF
TRBV28	TRBJ2-1	TRBD2	once	TGTGCCAGCAGCCTCCTCCAGATTAGCGGGGGGTCTAATGAGCAGTTCTTC	CASSLLQISGGSNEQFF
TRBV5-8	TRBJ2-7	TRBD1	NA	TGTGCCAGCAGCTTGATCGGACAGGGGACCTCCTACGAGCAGTACTTC	CASSLIGQGTSYEQYF
TRBV6-6	TRBJ2-3	NA	NA	TGTGCCAGCAATGGCCAAGAGGCTAAAGGCACAGATACGCAGTATTTT	CASNGQEAKGTDTQYF
TRBV28	TRBJ2-1	NA	NA	TGTGCCAGCGGACTTGGGGGGCTAGCGGTCAATGAGCAGTTCTTC	CASGLGGLAVNEQFF
TRBV5-4	TRBJ2-7	NA	NA	TGTGCCAGCAGCGGGGACAAGTCCTACGAGCAGTACTTC	CASSGDKSYEQYF
TRBV7-2	TRBJ2-1	NA	NA	TGTGCCAGCAGCCCTTCCGGGACCTACAATGAGCAGTTCTTC	CASSPSGTYNEQFF
TRBV5-6	TRBJ2-7	NA	many	TGTGCCAGCAGGTACACCGGGACACCATCACGCCCCTACGAGCAGTACTTC	CASRYTGTPSRPYEQYF
TRBV5-8	TRBJ1-5	TRBD1	NA	TGTGCCAGCAGCTTGGCCCCGACAGGGATTAGCAATCAGCCCCAGCATTTT	CASSLAPTGISNQPQHF
TRBV6-5	TRBJ1-5	TRBD1	NA	TGTGCCAGCAGTCAGTTGGACAGGCGGAATCAGCCCCAGCATTTT	CASSQLDRRNQPQHF
TRBV4-3	TRBJ2-1	TRBD1	NA	TGCGCCAGCAGCCAAGAGCGAGGAGACAGGGGATACAATGAGCAGTTCTTC	CASSQERGDRGYNEQFF
TRBV5-1	TRBJ2-7	NA	NA	TGCGCCAGCAGCTCCTCGGGCTACGAGCAGTACTTC	CASSSSGYEQYF
TRBV28	TRBJ1-2	NA	NA	TGTGCCACGGGGGGGGTGATCTATGGCTACACCTTC	CATGGVIYGYTF
TRBV4-3	TRBJ1-3	NA	NA	TGCGCCAGCAGCCAAGGTCAGGGCTCTGGAAACACCATATATTTT	CASSQGQGSGNTIYF
TRBV9	TRBJ2-1	TRBD2	NA	TGTGCCAGCAGCGTAGCGGGGGGGAACTCCTACAATGAGCAGTTCTTC	CASSVAGGNSYNEQFF
TRBV7-8	TRBJ2-1	TRBD2	NA	TGTGCCAGCAGCCCACTAAGGACTAGCAGTGAGCAGTTCTTC	CASSPLRTSSEQFF
TRBV6-6	TRBJ1-2	NA	NA	TGTGCCAGCAGTTCCCAGGACACCTATGGCTACACCTTC	CASSSQDTYGYTF
TRBV18	TRBJ1-3	NA	NA	TGTGCCAGCTCACCGTCCAAGGGCGGTAGCGAAAACACCATATATTTT	CASSPSKGGSENTIYF
TRBV5-5	TRBJ2-7	TRBD1	NA	TGTGCCAGCAGCTTGGAGGGACAGGGGACCCAGCAGTACTTC	CASSLEGQGTQQYF
TRBV5-1	TRBJ1-2	NA	NA	TGCGCCAGCAGCTTTCTCGGTGGCTACACCTTC	CASSFLGGYTF
TRBV7-2	TRBJ2-1	TRBD2	few	TGTGCCAGCAGCTCGCTACTAGCGGGGGGGCAGAGTGAGCAGTTCTTC	CASSSLLAGGQSEQFF
TRBV18	TRBJ1-6	NA	NA	TGTGCCAGCTCACCGACAGACGATAATTCACCCCTCCACTTT	CASSPTDDNSPLHF